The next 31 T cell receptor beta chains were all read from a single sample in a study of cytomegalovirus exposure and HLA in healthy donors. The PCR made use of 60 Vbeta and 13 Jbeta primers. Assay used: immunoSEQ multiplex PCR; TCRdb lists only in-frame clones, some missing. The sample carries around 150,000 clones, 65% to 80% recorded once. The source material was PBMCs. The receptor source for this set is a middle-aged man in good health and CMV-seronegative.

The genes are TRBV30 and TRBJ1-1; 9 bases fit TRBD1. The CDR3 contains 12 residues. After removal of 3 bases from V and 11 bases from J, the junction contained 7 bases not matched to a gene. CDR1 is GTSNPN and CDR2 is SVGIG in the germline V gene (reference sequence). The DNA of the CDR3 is TGTGCCTGGAGGGCGGACAGGGGTGGTGCTTTCTTT. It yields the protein CAWRADRGGAFF.

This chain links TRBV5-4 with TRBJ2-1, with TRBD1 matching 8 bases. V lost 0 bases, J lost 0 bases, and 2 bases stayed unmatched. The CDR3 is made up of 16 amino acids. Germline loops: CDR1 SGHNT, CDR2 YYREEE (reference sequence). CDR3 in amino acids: CASSLDRGSSYNEQFF. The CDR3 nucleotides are TGTGCCAGCAGCTTGGACAGGGGGAGCTCCTACAATGAGCAGTTCTTC.

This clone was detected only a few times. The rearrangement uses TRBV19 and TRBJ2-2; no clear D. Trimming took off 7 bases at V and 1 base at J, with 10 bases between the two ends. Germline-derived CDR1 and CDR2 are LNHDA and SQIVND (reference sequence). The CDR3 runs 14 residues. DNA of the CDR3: TGTGCCAGTAACAGAAAAGGGAACACCGGGGAGCTGTTTTTT. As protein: CASNRKGNTGELFF.

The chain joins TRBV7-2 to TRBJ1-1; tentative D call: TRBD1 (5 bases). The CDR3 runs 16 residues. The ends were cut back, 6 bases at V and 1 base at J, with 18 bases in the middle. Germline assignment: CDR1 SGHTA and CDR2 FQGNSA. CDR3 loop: CASRLRTLTKNTEAFF. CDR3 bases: TGTGCCAGCAGATTACGGACACTAACAAAGAACACTGAAGCTTTCTTT.

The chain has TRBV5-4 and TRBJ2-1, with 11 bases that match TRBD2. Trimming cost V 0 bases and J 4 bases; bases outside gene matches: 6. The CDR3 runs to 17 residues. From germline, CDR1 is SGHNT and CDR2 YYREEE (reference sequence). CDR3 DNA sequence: TGTGCCAGCAGCTTGGGGGGGGGACTAGCGGTATACAATGAGCAGTTCTTC. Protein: CASSLGGGLAVYNEQFF.

The CDR3 spells CASSYVLAPQETQYF. The CDR3 DNA reads as TGTGCCAGCAGCTACGTCCTAGCGCCCCAAGAGACCCAGTACTTC. The chain uses TRBV5-4 and TRBJ2-5; D is perhaps TRBD2 (6 bases). V was clipped by 3 bases and J by 1 base, with 13 bases between them. The germline gives CDR1 SGHNT, CDR2 YYREEE (reference sequence). The CDR3 has 15 residues.

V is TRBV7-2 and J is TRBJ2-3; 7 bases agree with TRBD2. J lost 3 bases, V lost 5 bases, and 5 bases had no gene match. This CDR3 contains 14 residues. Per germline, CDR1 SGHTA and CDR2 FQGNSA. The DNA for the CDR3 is TGTGCCAGCAGCCCCGTGGGAGGGACAGATACGCAGTATTTT. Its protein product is CASSPVGGTDTQYF.

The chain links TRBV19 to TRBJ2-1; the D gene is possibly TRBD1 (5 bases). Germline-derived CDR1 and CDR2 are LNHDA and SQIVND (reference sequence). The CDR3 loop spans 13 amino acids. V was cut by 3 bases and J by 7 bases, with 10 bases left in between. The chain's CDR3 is CASSMQGKNEQFF. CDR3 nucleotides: TGTGCCAGTAGTATGCAGGGTAAGAATGAGCAGTTCTTC.

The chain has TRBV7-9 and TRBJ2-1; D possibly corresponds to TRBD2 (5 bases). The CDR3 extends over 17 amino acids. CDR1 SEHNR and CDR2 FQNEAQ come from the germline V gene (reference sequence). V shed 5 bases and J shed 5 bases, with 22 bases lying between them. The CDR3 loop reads CASSPLLDGLINNEQFF. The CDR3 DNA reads TGTGCCAGCAGCCCACTTTTGGACGGACTTATAAACAATGAGCAGTTCTTC.

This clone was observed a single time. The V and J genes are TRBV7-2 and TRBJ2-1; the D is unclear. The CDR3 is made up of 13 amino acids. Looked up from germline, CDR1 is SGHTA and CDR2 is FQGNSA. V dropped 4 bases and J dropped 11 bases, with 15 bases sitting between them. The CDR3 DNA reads TGTGCCAGCAGCTCCCGGATTGGAGAAAAGCAGTTCTTC. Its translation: CASSSRIGEKQFF.

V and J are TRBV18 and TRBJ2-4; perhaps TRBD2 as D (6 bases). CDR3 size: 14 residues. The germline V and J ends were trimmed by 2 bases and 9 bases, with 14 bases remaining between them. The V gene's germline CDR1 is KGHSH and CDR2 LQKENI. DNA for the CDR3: TGTGCCAGCTCACCAGACACTGTGGGGGGCATTCAGTACTTC. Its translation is CASSPDTVGGIQYF.

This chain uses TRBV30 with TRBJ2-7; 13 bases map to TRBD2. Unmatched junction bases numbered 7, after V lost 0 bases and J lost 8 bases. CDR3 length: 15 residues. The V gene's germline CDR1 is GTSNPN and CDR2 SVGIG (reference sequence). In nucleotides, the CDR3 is TGTGCCTGGAGTGTAAGCGGACTAGCGGGAGTTAAGCAGTACTTC. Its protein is CAWSVSGLAGVKQYF. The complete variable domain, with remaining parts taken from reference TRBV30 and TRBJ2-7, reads SQTIHQWPATLVQPVGSPLSLECTVEGTSNPNLYWYRQAAGRGLQLLFYSVGIGQISSEVPQNLSASRPQDRQFILSSKKLLLSDSGFYLCAWSVSGLAGVKQYFGPGTRLTVT.

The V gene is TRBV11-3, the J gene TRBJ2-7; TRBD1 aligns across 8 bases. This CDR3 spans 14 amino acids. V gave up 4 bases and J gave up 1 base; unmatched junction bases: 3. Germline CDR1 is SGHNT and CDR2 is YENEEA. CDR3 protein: CASSYRQGSYEQYF. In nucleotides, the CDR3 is TGTGCCAGCAGCTATCGACAGGGGTCCTACGAGCAGTACTTC.

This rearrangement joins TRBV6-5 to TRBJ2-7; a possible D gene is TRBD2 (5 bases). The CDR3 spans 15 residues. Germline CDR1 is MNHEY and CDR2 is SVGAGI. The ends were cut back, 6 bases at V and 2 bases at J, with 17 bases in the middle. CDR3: CASSLIGNRAYEQYF. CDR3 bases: TGTGCCAGCAGCCTAATCGGGAATAGGGCCTACGAGCAGTACTTC.

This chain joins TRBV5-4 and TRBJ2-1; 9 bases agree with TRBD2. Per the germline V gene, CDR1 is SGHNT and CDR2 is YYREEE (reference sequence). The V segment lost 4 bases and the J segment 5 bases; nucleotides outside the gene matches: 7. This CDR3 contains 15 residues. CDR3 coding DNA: TGTGCCAGCAGCCCGCTCGGGACTAGCAACAATGAGCAGTTCTTC. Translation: CASSPLGTSNNEQFF.

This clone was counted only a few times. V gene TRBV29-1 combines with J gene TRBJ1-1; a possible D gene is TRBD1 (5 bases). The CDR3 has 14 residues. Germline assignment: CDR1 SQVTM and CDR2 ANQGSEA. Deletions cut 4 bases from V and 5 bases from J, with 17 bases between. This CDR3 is CSVVSGAGSTEAFF. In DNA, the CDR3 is TGCAGCGTTGTAAGTGGGGCTGGCAGTACTGAAGCTTTCTTT.

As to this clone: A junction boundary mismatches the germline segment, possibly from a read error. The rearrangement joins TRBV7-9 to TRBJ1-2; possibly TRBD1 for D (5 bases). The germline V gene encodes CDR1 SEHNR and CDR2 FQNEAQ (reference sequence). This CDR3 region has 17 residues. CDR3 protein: CSSSFGGDPGIGHGYTF. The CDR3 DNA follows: TGTTCCAGCAGCTTTGGGGGGGACCCAGGGATAGGTCATGGCTACACCTTC.

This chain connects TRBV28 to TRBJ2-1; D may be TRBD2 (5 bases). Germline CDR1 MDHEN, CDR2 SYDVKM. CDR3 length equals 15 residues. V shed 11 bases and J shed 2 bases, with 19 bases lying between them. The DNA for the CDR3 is TGTGCCGCCGGGGATGGCGGGCGCACCTACAATGAGCAGTTCTTC. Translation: CAAGDGGRTYNEQFF.

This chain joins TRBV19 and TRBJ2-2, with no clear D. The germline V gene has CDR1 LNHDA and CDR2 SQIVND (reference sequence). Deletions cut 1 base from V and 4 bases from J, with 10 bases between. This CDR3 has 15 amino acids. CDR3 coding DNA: TGTGCCAGTAGTATAGGCTTTAGTTTCACCGGGGAGCTGTTTTTT. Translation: CASSIGFSFTGELFF.

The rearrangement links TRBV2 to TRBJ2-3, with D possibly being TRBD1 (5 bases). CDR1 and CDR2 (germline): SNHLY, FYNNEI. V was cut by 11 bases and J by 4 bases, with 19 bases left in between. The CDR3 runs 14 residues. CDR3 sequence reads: CADETGAPADTQYF. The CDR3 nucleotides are TGTGCCGACGAGACTGGGGCACCTGCAGATACGCAGTATTTT.

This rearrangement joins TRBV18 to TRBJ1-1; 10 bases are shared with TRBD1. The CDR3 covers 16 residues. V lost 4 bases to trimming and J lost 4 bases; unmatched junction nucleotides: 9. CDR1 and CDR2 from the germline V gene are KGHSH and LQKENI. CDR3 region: CASSLFPGQGSTEAFF. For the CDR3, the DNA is TGTGCCAGCTCACTCTTCCCGGGACAGGGGAGCACTGAAGCTTTCTTT.

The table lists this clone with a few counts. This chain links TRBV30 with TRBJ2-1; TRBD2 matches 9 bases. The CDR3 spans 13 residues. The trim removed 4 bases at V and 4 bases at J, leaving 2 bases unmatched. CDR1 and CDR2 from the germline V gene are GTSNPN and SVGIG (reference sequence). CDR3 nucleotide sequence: TGTGCCTGGACTAGCGGGACTTACAATGAGCAGTTCTTC. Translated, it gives CAWTSGTYNEQFF.

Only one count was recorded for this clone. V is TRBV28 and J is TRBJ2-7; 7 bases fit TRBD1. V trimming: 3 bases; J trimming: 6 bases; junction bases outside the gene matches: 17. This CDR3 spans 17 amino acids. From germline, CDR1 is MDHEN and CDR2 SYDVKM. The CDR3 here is CASSFLVRQGHLFEQYF. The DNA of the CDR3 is TGTGCCAGCAGTTTCTTAGTGAGACAGGGCCACCTTTTCGAGCAGTACTTC.

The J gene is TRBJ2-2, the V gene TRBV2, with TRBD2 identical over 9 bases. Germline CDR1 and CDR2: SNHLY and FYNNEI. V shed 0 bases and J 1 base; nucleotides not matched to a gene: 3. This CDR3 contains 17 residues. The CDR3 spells CASSEAPTSGNTGELFF. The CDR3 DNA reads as TGTGCCAGCAGTGAAGCACCGACTAGCGGGAACACCGGGGAGCTGTTTTTT.

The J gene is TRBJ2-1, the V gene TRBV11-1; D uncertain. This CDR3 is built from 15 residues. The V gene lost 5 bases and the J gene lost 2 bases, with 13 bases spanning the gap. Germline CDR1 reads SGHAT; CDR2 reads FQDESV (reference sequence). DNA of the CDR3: TGTGCCAGCAGCCGCCCGGGTTTGACCTACAATGAGCAGTTCTTC. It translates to CASSRPGLTYNEQFF.

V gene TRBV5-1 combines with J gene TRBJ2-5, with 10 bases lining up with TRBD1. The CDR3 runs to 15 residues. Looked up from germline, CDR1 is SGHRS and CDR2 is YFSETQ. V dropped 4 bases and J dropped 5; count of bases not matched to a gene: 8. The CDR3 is CASSPTTGGFETQYF. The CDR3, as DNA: TGCGCCAGCAGCCCGACGACAGGGGGCTTTGAGACCCAGTACTTC.

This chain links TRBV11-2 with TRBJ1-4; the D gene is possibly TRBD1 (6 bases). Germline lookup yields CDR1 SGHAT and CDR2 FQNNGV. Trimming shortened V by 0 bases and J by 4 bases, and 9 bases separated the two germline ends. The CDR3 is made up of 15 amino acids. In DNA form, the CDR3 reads TGTGCCAGCAGCTTAGAGACAGGATTTAATGAAAAACTGTTTTTT. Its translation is CASSLETGFNEKLFF.

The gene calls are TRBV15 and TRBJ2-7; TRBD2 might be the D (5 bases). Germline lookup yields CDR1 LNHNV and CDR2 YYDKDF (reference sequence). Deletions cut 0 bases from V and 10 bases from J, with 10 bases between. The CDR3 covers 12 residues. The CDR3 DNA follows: TGTGCCACCAGCAGAGATACCTCGGGACAGTACTTC. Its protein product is CATSRDTSGQYF.

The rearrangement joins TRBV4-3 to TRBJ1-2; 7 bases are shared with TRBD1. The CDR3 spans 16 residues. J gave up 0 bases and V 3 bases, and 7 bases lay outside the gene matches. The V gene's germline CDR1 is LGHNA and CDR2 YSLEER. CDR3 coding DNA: TGCGCCAGCAGCCAGGGGGACAGTCGAGCTAACTATGGCTACACCTTC. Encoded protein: CASSQGDSRANYGYTF.

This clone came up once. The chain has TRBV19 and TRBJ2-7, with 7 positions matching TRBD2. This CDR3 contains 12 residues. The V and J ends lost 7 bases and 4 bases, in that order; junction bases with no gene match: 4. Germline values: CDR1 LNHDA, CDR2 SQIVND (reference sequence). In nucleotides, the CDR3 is TGTGCCAGTATCCGGGGGGTTTACGAGCAGTACTTC. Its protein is CASIRGVYEQYF.

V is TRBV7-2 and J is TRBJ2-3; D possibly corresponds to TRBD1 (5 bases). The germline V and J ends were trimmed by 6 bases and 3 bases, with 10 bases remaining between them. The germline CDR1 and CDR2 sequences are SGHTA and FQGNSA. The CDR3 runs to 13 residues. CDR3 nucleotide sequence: TGTGCCAGCAGACCCACAGGAACAGATACGCAGTATTTT. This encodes CASRPTGTDTQYF.